Listed below are T cell receptor beta chains from one sample, sequenced in a study of blood T cell dynamics during melanoma immunotherapy. TCRdb keeps only in-frame clones here, not all; method: immunoSEQ multiplex PCR. The table lists some 5,700 clones, 80% to 85% of them singletons. Source: blood, taken from a patient treated with checkpoint blockade. The receptors were sampled from a human donor with melanoma. Each CDR3 is given with its conserved first and last residue. A D gene is named only where the DNA matches it firmly. Clone size is shown for a subset of rows, as once, few, many or a class of expanded clone.

v_call: TRBV7-2; j_call: TRBJ1-6; d_call: NA; clone_size: NA; cdr3_nt: TGTGCCAGCAGGCCGGGCCTCAATAATTCACCCCTCCACTTT; cdr3_aa: CASRPGLNNSPLHF
v_call: TRBV30; j_call: TRBJ1-5; d_call: NA; clone_size: NA; cdr3_nt: TGTGCCTGGAGTGTAGCCAGGGTAAATCAGCCCCAGCATTTT; cdr3_aa: CAWSVARVNQPQHF
v_call: TRBV5-1; j_call: TRBJ1-5; d_call: TRBD1; clone_size: NA; cdr3_nt: TGCGCCAGCAGCTTGTCAGGGGGCGATCAGCCCCAGCATTTT; cdr3_aa: CASSLSGGDQPQHF
v_call: TRBV2; j_call: TRBJ1-5; d_call: NA; clone_size: NA; cdr3_nt: TGTGCCAGCACTGTTATCCTGCGGGATCAGCCCCAGCATTTT; cdr3_aa: CASTVILRDQPQHF
v_call: TRBV2; j_call: TRBJ2-7; d_call: NA; clone_size: NA; cdr3_nt: TGTGCCAGCTGGGGGACGTCGTCCTACGAGCAGTACTTC; cdr3_aa: CASWGTSSYEQYF
v_call: TRBV5-1; j_call: TRBJ1-2; d_call: TRBD1; clone_size: NA; cdr3_nt: TGCGCCAGCAGGGCCGGACAGGAGTATGGCTACACCTTC; cdr3_aa: CASRAGQEYGYTF
v_call: TRBV5-5; j_call: TRBJ1-1; d_call: TRBD1; clone_size: NA; cdr3_nt: TGTGCCAGCAGCTCAAGGACAGGGGTGCGGAACACTGAAGCTTTCTTT; cdr3_aa: CASSSRTGVRNTEAFF
v_call: TRBV6-1; j_call: TRBJ1-3; d_call: NA; clone_size: NA; cdr3_nt: TGTGCCAGCAGTGAACGGGGTTACACCATATATTTT; cdr3_aa: CASSERGYTIYF
v_call: TRBV5-6; j_call: TRBJ1-2; d_call: TRBD1; clone_size: NA; cdr3_nt: TGTGCCAGCAGCTTACCCGGGACAGGGTCCTATGGCTACACCTTC; cdr3_aa: CASSLPGTGSYGYTF
v_call: TRBV6-5; j_call: TRBJ1-3; d_call: NA; clone_size: NA; cdr3_nt: TGTGCCAGCAGCCCCCACTTACGGAACACCATATATTTT; cdr3_aa: CASSPHLRNTIYF
v_call: TRBV19; j_call: TRBJ1-1; d_call: NA; clone_size: NA; cdr3_nt: TGTGCCAGTAGTATAGGGGGCCAGGTCACTGAAGCTTTCTTT; cdr3_aa: CASSIGGQVTEAFF
v_call: TRBV6-4; j_call: TRBJ2-7; d_call: NA; clone_size: NA; cdr3_nt: TGTGCCAGCAGACAGGCCCCCTACGAGCAGTACTTC; cdr3_aa: CASRQAPYEQYF
v_call: TRBV6-4; j_call: TRBJ1-2; d_call: NA; clone_size: NA; cdr3_nt: TGTGCCAGCAGTGACTCTGTGTTTAGCGACTATGGCTACACCTTC; cdr3_aa: CASSDSVFSDYGYTF
v_call: TRBV7-9; j_call: TRBJ1-6; d_call: NA; clone_size: NA; cdr3_nt: TGTGCCAGCAGCTTGAACGTCTCCCCTGGGGGTTCACCCCTCCACTTT; cdr3_aa: CASSLNVSPGGSPLHF
v_call: TRBV7-2; j_call: TRBJ2-7; d_call: TRBD2; clone_size: few; cdr3_nt: TGTGCCAGCAGCTTAACTAGCGGGGTCAACGAGCAGTACTTC; cdr3_aa: CASSLTSGVNEQYF
v_call: TRBV19; j_call: TRBJ1-1; d_call: NA; clone_size: NA; cdr3_nt: TGTGCCAGTAGTAATCTGAACACTGAAGCTTTCTTT; cdr3_aa: CASSNLNTEAFF
v_call: TRBV28; j_call: TRBJ1-5; d_call: NA; clone_size: few; cdr3_nt: TGTGCCAGCAGACCCGAGAGGTCATGGAATCAGCCCCAGCATTTT; cdr3_aa: CASRPERSWNQPQHF
v_call: TRBV19; j_call: TRBJ1-2; d_call: TRBD1; clone_size: NA; cdr3_nt: TGTGCCAGTCATAAAGGTGCGGACAGGTGGAACTATGGCTACACCTTC; cdr3_aa: CASHKGADRWNYGYTF
v_call: TRBV5-1; j_call: TRBJ1-1; d_call: TRBD1; clone_size: NA; cdr3_nt: TGCGCCAGCAGCCCCGGGACAGGGGGATTGAACACTGAAGCTTTCTTT; cdr3_aa: CASSPGTGGLNTEAFF
v_call: TRBV19; j_call: TRBJ1-1; d_call: TRBD1; clone_size: NA; cdr3_nt: TGTGCCAGCAAAGGACAGGGTAGGCTTTATAGAACTGAAGCTTTCTTT; cdr3_aa: CASKGQGRLYRTEAFF
v_call: TRBV30; j_call: TRBJ1-3; d_call: NA; clone_size: once; cdr3_nt: TGTGCCTGGAGTAACCGGGCCGGAAACACCATATATTTT; cdr3_aa: CAWSNRAGNTIYF
v_call: TRBV7-9; j_call: TRBJ1-3; d_call: NA; clone_size: NA; cdr3_nt: TGTGCCAGCAGCACTTCTAGGCTCCGCTCTGGAAACACCATATATTTT; cdr3_aa: CASSTSRLRSGNTIYF
v_call: TRBV28; j_call: TRBJ1-3; d_call: NA; clone_size: once; cdr3_nt: TGTGCCAGCACCGATTTGAAGGGACAAGACAGCTCTGGAAACACCATATATTTT; cdr3_aa: CASTDLKGQDSSGNTIYF
v_call: TRBV15; j_call: TRBJ1-1; d_call: NA; clone_size: NA; cdr3_nt: TGTGCCACCAGCAGAACATTCGACAATCCCACTGAAGCTTTCTTT; cdr3_aa: CATSRTFDNPTEAFF
v_call: TRBV4-1; j_call: TRBJ1-1; d_call: NA; clone_size: NA; cdr3_nt: TGCGCCAGCAGAGAACAGGTTGGGGCGCGCACTGAAGCTTTCTTT; cdr3_aa: CASREQVGARTEAFF
v_call: TRBV19; j_call: TRBJ2-7; d_call: NA; clone_size: NA; cdr3_nt: TGTGCCAGTGGCCGGGACGGATGGTACGAGCAGTACTTC; cdr3_aa: CASGRDGWYEQYF
v_call: TRBV19; j_call: TRBJ1-1; d_call: TRBD1; clone_size: once; cdr3_nt: TGTGCCAGTAGTATAGACCCCTTGGGCAGGGGGGACACTGAAGCTTTCTTT; cdr3_aa: CASSIDPLGRGDTEAFF
v_call: TRBV27; j_call: TRBJ1-4; d_call: NA; clone_size: NA; cdr3_nt: TGTGCCAGCAGCCCGGGGGGAAGGGAAAAACTGTTTTTT; cdr3_aa: CASSPGGREKLFF
v_call: TRBV28; j_call: TRBJ1-1; d_call: NA; clone_size: NA; cdr3_nt: TGTGCCAGCACTCCAACGGGCAGGGAGCGCGCTTTCTTT; cdr3_aa: CASTPTGRERAFF
v_call: TRBV9; j_call: TRBJ1-2; d_call: NA; clone_size: once; cdr3_nt: TGTGCCAGCAGCGCCTCGACGGTTACTCTTGGCTACACCTTC; cdr3_aa: CASSASTVTLGYTF
v_call: TRBV29-1; j_call: TRBJ2-7; d_call: NA; clone_size: NA; cdr3_nt: TGCAGCGTTAAGGATCCCTCCTACGAGCAGTACTTC; cdr3_aa: CSVKDPSYEQYF
v_call: TRBV19; j_call: TRBJ1-5; d_call: NA; clone_size: NA; cdr3_nt: TGTGCCAGTACCAAGGAGGGGTACAATCAGCCCCAGCATTTT; cdr3_aa: CASTKEGYNQPQHF
v_call: TRBV27; j_call: TRBJ1-1; d_call: NA; clone_size: NA; cdr3_nt: TGTGCCAGCAGTCCCGTGGGTGAAAAAGAAGCTTTCTTT; cdr3_aa: CASSPVGEKEAFF
v_call: TRBV30; j_call: TRBJ2-7; d_call: TRBD1; clone_size: NA; cdr3_nt: TGTGCCTGGGGGACAGGGCCCTACGAGCAGTACTTC; cdr3_aa: CAWGTGPYEQYF
v_call: TRBV28; j_call: TRBJ1-6; d_call: NA; clone_size: NA; cdr3_nt: TGTGCCAGCAGTTTAGGGTTCTCCTATAATTCACCCCTCCACTTT; cdr3_aa: CASSLGFSYNSPLHF
v_call: TRBV10-1; j_call: TRBJ2-7; d_call: NA; clone_size: NA; cdr3_nt: TGCGCCAGCAGTGAGCTTTTTGGGACCACTCGGGACGAGCAGTACTTC; cdr3_aa: CASSELFGTTRDEQYF
v_call: TRBV4-1; j_call: TRBJ2-2; d_call: NA; clone_size: NA; cdr3_nt: TGCGCCAGCAGCTACTACCAGGGGTCCGGGGAGCTGTTTTTT; cdr3_aa: CASSYYQGSGELFF